The 24 T cell receptor beta chains given below trace back to one sample, sequenced in a study of shared clonotypes between healthy human individuals. Sequencing was performed with immunoSEQ multiplex PCR; in TCRdb, only in-frame clones are kept and a portion is missing. The profile covers fewer than 1.8 million clones, with approximately 98.5% appearing a single time and approximately 0.4% taken by the ten largest. Sequenced: naive CD4+ T cells sorted from blood. Subset defined: CD45RA+ positively selected. These receptors came from a man younger than 40 in good health.

The chain joins TRBV4-3 to TRBJ2-7; D is uncertain. Trimming pared 0 bases from V and 2 bases from J, leaving 11 bases between. The CDR3 is made up of 15 amino acids. The germline gives CDR1 LGHNA, CDR2 YSLEER. The CDR3 region has the DNA TGCGCCAGCAGCCAAGAGGGGTACTCGGCCTACGAGCAGTACTTC. This gives the protein CASSQEGYSAYEQYF.

V is TRBV7-6 and J is TRBJ1-5; 8 bases map to TRBD1. Per the germline V gene, CDR1 is SGHVS and CDR2 is FNYEAQ. The V gene end was trimmed by 5 bases and the J gene end by 1 base; junction bases not matched to a gene: 7. The CDR3 spans 16 residues. CDR3 DNA sequence: TGTGCCAGCAGCACCTGGACAGGGAGGAGCAATCAGCCCCAGCATTTT. Encoded protein: CASSTWTGRSNQPQHF.

In regard to this clone: Additional DNA sequences in this sample encode the identical CDR3. The chain links TRBV29-1 to TRBJ2-5; 10 bases are a match to TRBD1. This CDR3 comprises 12 residues. V shed 4 bases and J 4 bases; nucleotides not matched to a gene: 0. Germline loops: CDR1 SQVTM, CDR2 ANQGSEA. DNA for the CDR3: TGCAGCGTTGGACAGGGGGCAGAGACCCAGTACTTC. Amino acids: CSVGQGAETQYF.

The V and J genes are TRBV5-6 and TRBJ1-2; TRBD1 aligns across 8 bases. From germline, CDR1 is SGHDT and CDR2 YYEEEE. The CDR3 has 14 residues. The trim removed 3 bases at V and 7 bases at J, leaving 8 bases unmatched. This CDR3 is CASSSRTGLGGYTF. The CDR3 nucleotides read TGTGCCAGCAGCTCGAGGACAGGGTTAGGTGGCTACACCTTC.

The V gene is TRBV9, the J gene TRBJ1-3; D call uncertain. The CDR3 contains 15 residues. Germline V gene data show CDR1 as SGDLS and CDR2 as YYNGEE. Trimming shortened V by 0 bases and J by 4 bases, and 11 bases separated the two germline ends. The CDR3 protein is CASSVDRVWGNTIYF. For the CDR3, the DNA is TGTGCCAGCAGCGTAGATAGGGTTTGGGGAAACACCATATATTTT.

V and J are TRBV19 and TRBJ1-1; D gene uncertain. The CDR3 totals 14 residues. Germline lookup yields CDR1 LNHDA and CDR2 SQIVND (reference sequence). Trimming took off 5 bases at V and 1 base at J, with 11 bases between the two ends. CDR3 bases: TGTGCCAGTAGTTTTATGGCCGAGAACACTGAAGCTTTCTTT. The encoded protein is CASSFMAENTEAFF.

This chain links TRBV28 with TRBJ2-3; no definite D call. The germline V gene has CDR1 MDHEN and CDR2 SYDVKM. V dropped 3 bases and J dropped 4 bases, with 11 bases sitting between them. The CDR3 covers 14 residues. The CDR3: CASSFLGPSDTQYF. CDR3 bases: TGTGCCAGCAGTTTCCTCGGGCCCTCAGATACGCAGTATTTT. The variable domain in full, with the rest retrieved from reference TRBV28 and TRBJ2-3, is DVKVTQSSRYLVKRTGEKVFLECVQDMDHENMFWYRQDPGLGLRLIYFSYDVKMKEKGDIPEGYSVSREKKERFSLILESASTNQTSMYLCASSFLGPSDTQYFGPGTRLTVL.

With regard to this clone: Distinct nucleotide sequences in the sample also encode this CDR3. The rearrangement uses TRBV9 and TRBJ2-2; D not resolved. Germline V gene sequence: CDR1 SGDLS, CDR2 YYNGEE. The CDR3 consists of 15 residues. With 0 bases removed from V and 4 bases from J, the gap between germline ends came to 10 bases. For the CDR3, the DNA is TGTGCCAGCAGCGTAGCTGGAAGCCCCACCGGGGAGCTGTTTTTT. Protein product: CASSVAGSPTGELFF.

The chain joins TRBV5-4 to TRBJ2-2; D tentatively fits TRBD1 or TRBD2 (6 bases each). The V end was cut by 5 bases, the J end by 4 bases, with 9 bases between. CDR1 SGHNT and CDR2 YYREEE come from the germline V gene (reference sequence). The CDR3 spans 13 residues. Here the CDR3 reads CASSSGATGELFF. The CDR3 DNA sequence: TGTGCCAGCAGTTCGGGGGCCACCGGGGAGCTGTTTTTT.

This chain links TRBV6-9 with TRBJ2-7; D gene ambiguous. Trimming removed 1 base from V and 1 base from J, with 17 bases in between. CDR1 MNHGY and CDR2 SVAAGI come from the germline V gene. The CDR3 covers 17 residues. The CDR3 reads CASSYCILACPSYEQYF. The CDR3 nucleotides are TGTGCCAGCAGTTATTGTATCCTGGCATGCCCATCCTACGAGCAGTACTTC.

The chain joins TRBV7-2 to TRBJ2-5; 11 nucleotides line up with TRBD2. The CDR3 has 16 amino acids. The V gene end was trimmed by 5 bases and the J gene end by 1 base; junction bases not matched to a gene: 6. From germline, CDR1 is SGHTA and CDR2 FQGNSA. This CDR3 is CASSPRTSGLQETQYF. The DNA of the CDR3 is TGTGCCAGCAGCCCTAGGACTAGCGGGCTCCAAGAGACCCAGTACTTC.

This rearrangement joins TRBV19 to TRBJ2-1; D ambiguous. The CDR3 is 16 amino acids. The V end was cut by 0 bases, the J end by 0 bases, with 9 bases between. In germline, CDR1 is LNHDA, CDR2 SQIVND (reference sequence). As DNA, the CDR3 is TGTGCCAGTAGTATAGAACGGGCTAGCTCCTACAATGAGCAGTTCTTC. The encoded protein is CASSIERASSYNEQFF.

This clone has only a few counts. The chain carries TRBV5-1 and TRBJ2-2; 7 nucleotides match TRBD1. From germline, CDR1 is SGHRS and CDR2 YFSETQ. The CDR3 length is 15 residues. The ends lost 4 bases at V and 5 bases at J; junction bases unmatched: 8. CDR3 loop: CASSPGTVGTGELFF. As DNA, the CDR3 is TGCGCCAGCAGCCCGGGGACAGTGGGTACCGGGGAGCTGTTTTTT.

This clone was seen a single time. This sequence joins TRBV14 and TRBJ2-7; possible D gene TRBD2, 6 bases. The CDR3 sequence is 15 residues long. The germline V gene has CDR1 SGHDN and CDR2 FVKESK. Deletions cut 0 bases from V and 8 bases from J, with 17 bases between. The CDR3: CASSQDGGSGVKQYF. The CDR3 DNA reads TGTGCCAGCAGCCAAGATGGCGGTAGCGGCGTGAAGCAGTACTTC. The whole variable domain, remainder taken from reference TRBV14 and TRBJ2-7, is EAGVTQFPSHSVIEKGQTVTLRCDPISGHDNLYWYRRVMGKEIKFLLHFVKESKQDESGMPNNRFLAERTGGTYSTLKVQPAELEDSGVYFCASSQDGGSGVKQYFGPGTRLTVT.

This chain links TRBV7-6 with TRBJ1-1, with D hard to call. The CDR3 totals 14 residues. The germline gives CDR1 SGHVS, CDR2 FNYEAQ. The V gene lost 4 bases and the J gene lost 3 bases, with 12 bases spanning the gap. The CDR3 DNA is TGTGCCAGCAGCTCCCCGGGTCCGGACACTGAAGCTTTCTTT. Its protein product is CASSSPGPDTEAFF. The variable domain in full, with the rest retrieved from reference TRBV7-6 and TRBJ1-1, is GAGVSQSPRYKVTKRGQDVALRCDPISGHVSLYWYRQALGQGPEFLTYFNYEAQQDKSGLPNDRFSAERPEGSISTLTIQRTEQRDSAMYRCASSSPGPDTEAFFGQGTRLTVV.

J is TRBJ1-2 and V is TRBV7-9; 8 bases fit TRBD1. This CDR3 comprises 14 residues. Germline V gene sequence: CDR1 SEHNR, CDR2 FQNEAQ (reference sequence). V dropped 0 bases and J dropped 4; count of bases not matched to a gene: 1. CDR3 sequence reads: CASSLAQGAYGYTF. The CDR3 DNA is TGTGCCAGCAGCTTAGCGCAGGGGGCCTATGGCTACACCTTC.

The genes are TRBV5-1 and TRBJ1-4, with 7 bases aligning to TRBD1. The V gene end was trimmed by 4 bases and the J gene end by 11 bases; junction bases not matched to a gene: 14. CDR3 length: 15 residues. Per germline, CDR1 SGHRS and CDR2 YFSETQ. The CDR3: CASSHGTAGGLKLFF. DNA for the CDR3: TGCGCCAGCAGCCACGGGACGGCAGGGGGGTTGAAACTGTTTTTT.

The chain is built from TRBV19 and TRBJ1-1, with a possible D match to TRBD1 (5 bases). The CDR3 is made up of 14 amino acids. Trimming stripped 2 bases from V and 5 bases from J, with 12 bases between. Germline V gene data show CDR1 as LNHDA and CDR2 as SQIVND (reference sequence). The CDR3 loop is CASSIIGGGTEAFF. CDR3 bases: TGTGCCAGTAGTATAATCGGGGGAGGGACTGAAGCTTTCTTT.

The rearrangement uses TRBV7-9 and TRBJ2-1; no reliable D call. The V gene's germline CDR1 is SEHNR and CDR2 FQNEAQ (reference sequence). The V gene lost 1 base and the J gene lost 8 bases, with 12 bases spanning the gap. The CDR3 loop spans 14 amino acids. The chain's CDR3 is CASSLEDLAHEQFF. CDR3 coding DNA: TGTGCCAGCAGCTTAGAGGACCTCGCCCATGAGCAGTTCTTC.

V is TRBV6-1 and J is TRBJ1-5; D remains unclear. V was shortened by 7 bases and J by 3 bases, with 10 bases between the two germline ends. The CDR3 is 13 residues long. In germline, CDR1 is MNHNS, CDR2 SASEGT. The chain's CDR3 is CASNRVTNQPQHF. DNA for the CDR3: TGTGCCAGCAACCGGGTCACCAATCAGCCCCAGCATTTT.

This sequence joins TRBV13 and TRBJ2-3, with D possibly TRBD2 on 6 matching bases. V was cut by 5 bases and J by 7 bases, with 19 bases left in between. There are 15 residues in the CDR3. The germline gives CDR1 PRHDT, CDR2 FYEKMQ (reference sequence). The CDR3 DNA reads TGTGCCAGCAGCACCCTGGGAGGAGGAATATATACGCAGTATTTT. Translated, it gives CASSTLGGGIYTQYF.

In this sample, this clone turned up once. The rearrangement uses TRBV6-1 and TRBJ2-7; 10 bases match TRBD2. Per germline, CDR1 MNHNS and CDR2 SASEGT. This CDR3 has 16 amino acids. The junction had 7 bases not matched to a gene; V was cut back by 2 bases and J by 3 bases. The CDR3 DNA reads as TGTGCCAGCAGTGAAAGGGCTAGCGGGAGTATCTACGAGCAGTACTTC. Its translation is CASSERASGSIYEQYF.

This chain links TRBV27 with TRBJ1-2, with TRBD1 identical over 10 bases. The ends lost 3 bases at V and 7 bases at J; junction bases unmatched: 5. The CDR3 contains 14 residues. CDR1 and CDR2 (germline): MNHEY, SMNVEV (reference sequence). CDR3 loop: CASSFGQGVFGYTF. CDR3 DNA: TGTGCCAGCAGTTTTGGACAGGGGGTGTTTGGCTACACCTTC.

The chain employs TRBV5-1 and TRBJ2-2, with 13 bases fitting TRBD2. Germline lookup yields CDR1 SGHRS and CDR2 YFSETQ. This CDR3 contains 16 residues. V trimming: 0 bases; J trimming: 6 bases; junction bases outside the gene matches: 2. The CDR3 here is CASSLVLAGGPGELFF. The CDR3 bases are TGCGCCAGCAGCTTGGTACTAGCGGGAGGGCCCGGGGAGCTGTTTTTT. The variable domain in full, with the rest retrieved from reference TRBV5-1 and TRBJ2-2, is KAGVTQTPRYLIKTRGQQVTLSCSPISGHRSVSWYQQTPGQGLQFLFEYFSETQRNKGNFPGRFSGRQFSNSRSEMNVSTLELGDSALYLCASSLVLAGGPGELFFGEGSRLTVL.